A single TCR beta chain is shown here with its context. Its antigen is currently unknown. The entry originates in a study of CD8+CD57+ T cells in acquired aplastic anemia. Whole-study context: On average, sorted CD4+ and CD8+ cells gave around 3 ug of DNA.

Profiling that covered TCR beta VDJ and CDR3 relied on genomic DNA as its template. One entry per CDR3 protein, called by TCRdb with MiXCR from the reads. The sample includes just over 150,000 distinct CDR3 sequences, around 48% of them seen just once. Sequenced patients had shown CD8+CD57+ cell expansion by flow cytometry. There was no therapy given to any patient before the blood sampling took place. Trimming removed 5 bases from V and 0 bases from J, with 10 bases in between. Germline V gene data show CDR1 as SGHVS and CDR2 as FNYEAQ. The CDR3 spans 14 residues. Study observations and caveats: In common between the patients and the controls were around 30 CD8+ CDR3 sequences.

The sample comprised sorted CD4+, CD8+, or CD8+CD57+ T cells (not recorded which) from PBMCs. V is TRBV7-6 and J is TRBJ2-5; D possibly corresponds to TRBD1 (6 bases). This receptor was taken from a human donor with aplastic anemia. The CDR3 nucleotides read TGTGCCAGCAGCCCGAGGGGGTACCAAGAGACCCAGTACTTC. Translated, it gives CASSPRGYQETQYF.